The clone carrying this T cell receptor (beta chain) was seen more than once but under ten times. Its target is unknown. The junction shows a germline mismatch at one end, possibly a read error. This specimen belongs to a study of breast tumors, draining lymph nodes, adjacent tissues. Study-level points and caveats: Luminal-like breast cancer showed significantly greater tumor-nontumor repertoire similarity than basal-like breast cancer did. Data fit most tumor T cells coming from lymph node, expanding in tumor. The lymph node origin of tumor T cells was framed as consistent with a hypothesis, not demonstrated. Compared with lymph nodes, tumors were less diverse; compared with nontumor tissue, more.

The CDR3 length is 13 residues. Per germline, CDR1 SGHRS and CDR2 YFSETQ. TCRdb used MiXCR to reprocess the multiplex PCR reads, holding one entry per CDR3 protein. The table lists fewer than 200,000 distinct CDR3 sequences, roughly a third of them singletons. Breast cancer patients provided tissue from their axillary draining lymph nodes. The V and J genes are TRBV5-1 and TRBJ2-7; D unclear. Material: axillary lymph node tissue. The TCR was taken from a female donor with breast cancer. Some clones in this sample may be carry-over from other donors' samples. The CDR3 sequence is CAGSSSFPVDQYF. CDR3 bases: TGCGCCGGCAGCTCCTCCTTCCCCGTCGACCAGTACTTC.